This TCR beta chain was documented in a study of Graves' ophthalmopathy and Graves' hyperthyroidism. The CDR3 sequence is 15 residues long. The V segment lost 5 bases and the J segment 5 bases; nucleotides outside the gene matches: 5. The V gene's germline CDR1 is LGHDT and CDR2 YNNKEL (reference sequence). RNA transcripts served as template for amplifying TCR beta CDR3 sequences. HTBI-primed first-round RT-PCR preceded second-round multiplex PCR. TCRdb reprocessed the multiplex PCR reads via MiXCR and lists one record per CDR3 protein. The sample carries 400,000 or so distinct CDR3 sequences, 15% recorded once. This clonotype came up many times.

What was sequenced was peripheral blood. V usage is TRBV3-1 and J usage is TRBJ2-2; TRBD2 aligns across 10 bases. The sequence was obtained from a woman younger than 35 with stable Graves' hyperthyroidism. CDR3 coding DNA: TGTGCCAGCAGCTGGACTAGCGGTGATACCGGGGAGCTGTTTTTT. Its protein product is CASSWTSGDTGELFF.